The present entry profiles one T cell receptor (beta chain) with its context. Its target is unknown. The ends lost 3 bases at V and 8 bases at J; junction bases unmatched: 6. Germline CDR1 is LNHDA and CDR2 is SQIVND (reference sequence). The length of the CDR3 is 13 residues. This sample was included in a study of cytomegalovirus exposure and HLA in healthy donors. The primer mix had 60 Vbeta and 13 Jbeta primers. The data were produced by immunoSEQ multiplex PCR, yet TCRdb's version contains in-frame clones alone and is incomplete. The table shows about 140,000 clones, with approximately 82% occurring only once. Broader study findings: 150 or so TCR beta chains were listed as cytomegalovirus-associated.

The chain carries TRBV19 and TRBJ1-2; TRBD1 matches 7 bases. The specimen sequenced was PBMCs. The receptor's source is a man younger than 30 in good health and CMV-seropositive. The CDR3 coding sequence is TGTGCCAGTAGTATGGACAGGACTGGAGGCTACACCTTC. It is translated as CASSMDRTGGYTF.